The clone carrying this T cell receptor beta chain was recorded many times. This CDR3 region has 14 residues. Looked up from germline, CDR1 is KGHSH and CDR2 is LQKENI. Trimming cost V 3 bases and J 1 base, with 9 bases left between them. Per the authors' pipeline: Clinicopathological groups differed in CDR3, with these differences serving to build a distant-metastasis classifier for papillary thyroid cancer. TCRdb reanalyzed the PCR reads via MiXCR. In this record, the V and J calls reflect TCRdb's handling and not the investigators' own analysis. The sample has 34,000 or so clones; about 16% are singletons. This sample stems from a study of metastatic and nonmetastatic thyroid tumors. Thyroid surgery was performed in patients who had received no treatment beforehand.

The chain carries TRBV18 and TRBJ1-1; D not certain. The sequence was collected from a female donor with papillary thyroid cancer or a benign thyroid nodule (not recorded which). Some clones in this sample may be carry-over from other donors' samples. Sequences were obtained from blood. As DNA, the CDR3 is TGTGCCAGCTCACCGGCAGCTCGGAACACTGAAGCTTTCTTT. As protein: CASSPAARNTEAFF.